This entry is about one TCR beta chain. Other DNA variants within this sample encode the same CDR3. The V and J ends lost 2 bases and 7 bases, in that order; junction bases with no gene match: 5. The germline gives CDR1 MDHEN, CDR2 SYDVKM. The CDR3 is 14 residues long. Measured with immunoSEQ multiplex PCR; TCRdb has only the in-frame clones, and not every one. Of roughly 96,000 clones listed, approximately 81% were seen once; the top ten hold 4.1%. This sample is part of a study of blood T cell repertoires in COVID-19. Overall study: Sample material is recorded as cDNA or gDNA derived from T cells, B-cell-depleted T cells, or PBMCs.

The receptor comes from a man in his 60s with acute or convalescent COVID-19. The chain combines TRBV28 with TRBJ2-1, with 7 nucleotides matching TRBD2. The specimen sequenced was peripheral blood. In DNA, the CDR3 is TGTGCCAGCAGTTTAGCGGGAGTATCAAATGAGCAGTTCTTC. It yields the protein CASSLAGVSNEQFF. The full variable domain, in which reference TRBV28 and TRBJ2-1 provide the parts outside the CDR3, is DVKVTQSSRYLVKRTGEKVFLECVQDMDHENMFWYRQDPGLGLRLIYFSYDVKMKEKGDIPEGYSVSREKKERFSLILESASTNQTSMYLCASSLAGVSNEQFFGPGTRLTVL.